In its sample, the clone carrying this T cell receptor beta chain was seen once. Its antigen is not known. Via MiXCR, TCRdb re-called the reads, giving one row per CDR3 protein. The sample holds approximately 350,000 distinct CDR3 sequences, about 34% seen once. The source of the sample is a study of T cell repertoires in cytomegalovirus infection. Overall study: Indicated by public TCR beta signatures were CMV infection and matching HLA type. Study observations and caveats: Across the ex vivo response, the dominant clonotypes were HLA-C-restricted CMV-specific TCR beta clonotypes.

Trimming cost V 10 bases and J 0 bases, with 13 bases left between them. The length of the CDR3 is 14 residues. Germline CDR1 reads MNHGY; CDR2 reads SAAAGT. This specimen was cultured PBMCs, taken from culture after CMV antigen stimulation. This receptor was identified in a human donor in good health (CMV status not recorded). Some clones in this sample may be carry-over from other donors' samples. The V and J genes are TRBV6-8 and TRBJ1-3; unclear D gene. The CDR3 reads CATFDGSSGNTIYF. The CDR3 nucleotides are TGTGCCACCTTCGACGGGAGCTCTGGAAACACCATATATTTT.